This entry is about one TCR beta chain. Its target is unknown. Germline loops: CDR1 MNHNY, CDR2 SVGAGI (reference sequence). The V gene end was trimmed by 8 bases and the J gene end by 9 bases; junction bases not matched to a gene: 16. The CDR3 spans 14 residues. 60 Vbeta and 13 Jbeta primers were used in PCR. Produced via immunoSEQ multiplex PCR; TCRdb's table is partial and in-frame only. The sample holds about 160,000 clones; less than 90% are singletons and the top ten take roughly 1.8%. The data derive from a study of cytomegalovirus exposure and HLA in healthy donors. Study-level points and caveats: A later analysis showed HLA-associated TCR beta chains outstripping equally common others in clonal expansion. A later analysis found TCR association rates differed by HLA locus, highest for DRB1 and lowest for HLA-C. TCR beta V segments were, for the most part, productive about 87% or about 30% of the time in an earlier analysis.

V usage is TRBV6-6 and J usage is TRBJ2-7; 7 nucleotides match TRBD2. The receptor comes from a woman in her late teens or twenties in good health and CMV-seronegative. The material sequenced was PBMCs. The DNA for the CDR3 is TGTGCCAGCTATTTCTCAGCTCCTACGGGAGGGCAGTACTTC. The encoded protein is CASYFSAPTGGQYF.